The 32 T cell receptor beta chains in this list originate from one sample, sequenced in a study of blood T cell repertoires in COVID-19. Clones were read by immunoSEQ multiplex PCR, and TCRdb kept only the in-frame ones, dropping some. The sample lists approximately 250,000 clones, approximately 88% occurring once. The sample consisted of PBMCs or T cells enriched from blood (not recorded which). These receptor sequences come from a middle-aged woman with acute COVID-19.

The CDR3 DNA sequence: TGTGCCAGCTCACCCGCGCGGGATTTTTATGGCTACACCTTC. Its protein is CASSPARDFYGYTF. The V gene is TRBV18, the J gene TRBJ1-2, with no clear D. The germline gives CDR1 KGHSH, CDR2 LQKENI. V was clipped by 3 bases and J by 5 bases, with 13 bases between them. The CDR3 is 14 amino acids.

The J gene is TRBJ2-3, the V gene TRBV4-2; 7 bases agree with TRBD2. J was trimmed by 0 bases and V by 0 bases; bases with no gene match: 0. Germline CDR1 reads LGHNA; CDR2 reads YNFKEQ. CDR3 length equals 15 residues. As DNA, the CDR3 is TGTGCCAGCAGCCAAGAGCGGGAGAGCACAGATACGCAGTATTTT. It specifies CASSQERESTDTQYF.

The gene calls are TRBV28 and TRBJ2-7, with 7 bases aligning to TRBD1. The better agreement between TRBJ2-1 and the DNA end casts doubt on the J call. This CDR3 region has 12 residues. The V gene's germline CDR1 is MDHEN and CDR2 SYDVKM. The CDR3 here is CASSLPWDRQFF. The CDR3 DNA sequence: TGTGCCAGCAGTCTTCCGTGGGACAGGCAGTTCTTC.

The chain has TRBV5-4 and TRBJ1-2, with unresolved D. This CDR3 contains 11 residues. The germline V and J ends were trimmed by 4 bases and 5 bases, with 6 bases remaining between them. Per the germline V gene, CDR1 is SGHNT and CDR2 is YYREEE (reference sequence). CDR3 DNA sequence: TGTGCCAGCAGCACCTATTATGGCTACACCTTC. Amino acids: CASSTYYGYTF. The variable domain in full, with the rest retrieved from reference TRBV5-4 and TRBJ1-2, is ETGVTQSPTHLIKTRGQQVTLRCSSQSGHNTVSWYQQALGQGPQFIFQYYREEENGRGNFPPRFSGLQFPNYSSELNVNALELDDSALYLCASSTYYGYTFGSGTRLTVV.

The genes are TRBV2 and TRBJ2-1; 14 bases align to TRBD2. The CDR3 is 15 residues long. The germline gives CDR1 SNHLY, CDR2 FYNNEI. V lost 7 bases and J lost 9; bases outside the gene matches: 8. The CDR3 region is CASTGTSGSNGEQFF. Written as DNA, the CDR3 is TGTGCCAGCACCGGGACTAGCGGGAGTAACGGTGAGCAGTTCTTC.

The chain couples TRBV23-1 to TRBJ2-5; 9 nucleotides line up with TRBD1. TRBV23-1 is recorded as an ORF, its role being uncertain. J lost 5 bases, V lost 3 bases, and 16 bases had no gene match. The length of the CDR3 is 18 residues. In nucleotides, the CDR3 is TGCGCCAGCAGTCACGGAGGACCCGAGACAGGGGGACGTGAGACCCAGTACTTC. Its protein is CASSHGGPETGGRETQYF.

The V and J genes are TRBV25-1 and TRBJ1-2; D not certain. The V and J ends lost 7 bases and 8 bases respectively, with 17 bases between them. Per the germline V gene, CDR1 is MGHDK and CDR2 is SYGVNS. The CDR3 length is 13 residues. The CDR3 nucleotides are TGTGCCAGCACCCTGACCCTAGGAGGCGGCTACACCTTC. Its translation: CASTLTLGGGYTF.

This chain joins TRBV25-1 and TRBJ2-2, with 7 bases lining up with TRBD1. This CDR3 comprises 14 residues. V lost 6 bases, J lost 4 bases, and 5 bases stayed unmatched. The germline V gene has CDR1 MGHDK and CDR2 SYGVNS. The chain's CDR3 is CASSLTGATGELFF. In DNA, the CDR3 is TGTGCCAGCAGCCTAACAGGGGCCACCGGGGAGCTGTTTTTT.

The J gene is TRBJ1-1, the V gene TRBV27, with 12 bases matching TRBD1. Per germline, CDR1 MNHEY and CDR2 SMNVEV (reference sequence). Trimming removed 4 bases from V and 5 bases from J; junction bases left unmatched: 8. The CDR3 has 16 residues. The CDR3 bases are TGTGCCAGCAGTTCCGGGACAGGGGGCGTAAGGACTGAAGCTTTCTTT. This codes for CASSSGTGGVRTEAFF.

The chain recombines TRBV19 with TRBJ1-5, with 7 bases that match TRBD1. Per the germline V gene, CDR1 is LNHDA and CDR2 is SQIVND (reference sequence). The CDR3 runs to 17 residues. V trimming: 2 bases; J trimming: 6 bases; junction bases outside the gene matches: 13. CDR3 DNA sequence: TGTGCCAGTAGTATATTACCCCGGGACAGACCTATTCAGCCCCAGCATTTT. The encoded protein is CASSILPRDRPIQPQHF.

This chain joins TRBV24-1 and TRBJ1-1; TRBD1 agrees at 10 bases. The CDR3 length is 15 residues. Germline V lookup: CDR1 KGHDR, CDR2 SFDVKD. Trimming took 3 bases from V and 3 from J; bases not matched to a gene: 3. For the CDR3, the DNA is TGTGCCACCAGTGATCCCGGGACAGGGGACACTGAAGCTTTCTTT. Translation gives CATSDPGTGDTEAFF.

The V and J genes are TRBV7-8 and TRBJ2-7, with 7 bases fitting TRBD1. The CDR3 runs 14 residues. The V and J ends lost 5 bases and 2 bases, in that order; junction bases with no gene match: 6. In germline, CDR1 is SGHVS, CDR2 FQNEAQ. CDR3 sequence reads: CASSVRGRTYEQYF. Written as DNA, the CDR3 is TGTGCCAGCAGCGTTAGGGGGCGCACCTACGAGCAGTACTTC. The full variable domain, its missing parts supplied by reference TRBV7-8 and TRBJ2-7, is GAGVSQSPRYKVAKRGQDVALRCDPISGHVSLFWYQQALGQGPEFLTYFQNEAQLDKSGLPSDRFFAERPEGSVSTLKIQRTQQEDSAVYLCASSVRGRTYEQYFGPGTRLTVT.

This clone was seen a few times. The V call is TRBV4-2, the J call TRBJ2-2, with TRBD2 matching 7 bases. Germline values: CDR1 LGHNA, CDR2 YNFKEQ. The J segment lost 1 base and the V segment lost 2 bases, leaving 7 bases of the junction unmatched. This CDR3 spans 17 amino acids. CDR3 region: CASSQSGGAGNTGELFF. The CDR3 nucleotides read TGTGCCAGCAGCCAATCGGGAGGAGCGGGGAACACCGGGGAGCTGTTTTTT.

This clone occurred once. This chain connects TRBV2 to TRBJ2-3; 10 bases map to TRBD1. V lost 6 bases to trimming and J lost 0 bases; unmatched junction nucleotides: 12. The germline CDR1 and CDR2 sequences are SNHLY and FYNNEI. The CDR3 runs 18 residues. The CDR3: CASRYSRDRGTSTDTQYF. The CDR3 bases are TGTGCCAGCAGATACAGCCGGGACAGGGGCACTAGCACAGATACGCAGTATTTT.

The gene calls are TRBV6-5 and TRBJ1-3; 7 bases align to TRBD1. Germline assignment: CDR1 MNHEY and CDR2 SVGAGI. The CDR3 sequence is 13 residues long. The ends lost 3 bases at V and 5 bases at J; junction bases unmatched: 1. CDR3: CASSYRGRNTIYF. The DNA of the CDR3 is TGTGCCAGCAGTTATAGGGGGCGAAACACCATATATTTT.

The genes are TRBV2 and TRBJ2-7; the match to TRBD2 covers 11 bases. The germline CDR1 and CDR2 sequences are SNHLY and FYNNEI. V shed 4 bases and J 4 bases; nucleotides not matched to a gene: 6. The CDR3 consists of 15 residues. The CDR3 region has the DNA TGTGCCAGCAGTGCCCTAGCGGGAGGAGTTTACGAGCAGTACTTC. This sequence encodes CASSALAGGVYEQYF.

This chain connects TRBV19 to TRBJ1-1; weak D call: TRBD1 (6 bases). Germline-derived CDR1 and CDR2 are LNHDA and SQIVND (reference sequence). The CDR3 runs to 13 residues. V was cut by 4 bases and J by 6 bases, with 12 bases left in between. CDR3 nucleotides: TGTGCCAGTAGTAGCCTCAGGGGCGCTGAAGCTTTCTTT. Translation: CASSSLRGAEAFF.

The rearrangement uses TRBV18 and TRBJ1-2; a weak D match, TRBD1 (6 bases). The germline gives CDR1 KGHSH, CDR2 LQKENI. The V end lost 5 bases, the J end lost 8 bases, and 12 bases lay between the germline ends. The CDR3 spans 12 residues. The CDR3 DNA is TGTGCCAGCTCAGATAACAGGGCCGGCTACACCTTC. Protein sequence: CASSDNRAGYTF.

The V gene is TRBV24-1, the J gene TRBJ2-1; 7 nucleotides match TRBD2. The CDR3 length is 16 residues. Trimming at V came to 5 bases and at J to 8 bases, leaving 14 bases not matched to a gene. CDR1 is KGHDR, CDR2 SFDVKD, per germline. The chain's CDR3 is CATSGGVGGSGDEQFF. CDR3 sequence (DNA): TGTGCCACCAGTGGGGGGGTTGGCGGGAGTGGGGATGAGCAGTTCTTC.

CDR3 amino acids: CATSSHSSDTQYF. The CDR3, as DNA: TGTGCCACCAGCAGCCACAGCTCCGATACGCAGTATTTT. The J gene is TRBJ2-3, the V gene TRBV15; unclear D gene. V was cut by 3 bases and J by 6 bases, with 10 bases left in between. CDR1 LNHNV and CDR2 YYDKDF come from the germline V gene (reference sequence). CDR3 length: 13 amino acids.

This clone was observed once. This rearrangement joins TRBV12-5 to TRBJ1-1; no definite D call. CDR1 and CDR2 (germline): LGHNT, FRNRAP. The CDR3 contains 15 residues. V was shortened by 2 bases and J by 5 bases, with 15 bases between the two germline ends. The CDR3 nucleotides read TGTGCTAGTGGTTTGCCCCCGAGGGAAGTTACTGAAGCTTTCTTT. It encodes CASGLPPREVTEAFF.

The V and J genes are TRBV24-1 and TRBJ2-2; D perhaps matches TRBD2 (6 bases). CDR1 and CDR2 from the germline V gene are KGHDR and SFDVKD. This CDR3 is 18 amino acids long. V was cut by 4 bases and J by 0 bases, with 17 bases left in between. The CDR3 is CATSEQLLDYPNTGELFF. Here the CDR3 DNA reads TGTGCCACCAGTGAGCAACTATTGGACTACCCGAACACCGGGGAGCTGTTTTTT.

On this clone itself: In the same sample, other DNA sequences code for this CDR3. The CDR3 nucleotides are TGTGCCTGGAGTGGGGGAGGGAATCAGCCCCAGCATTTT. This sequence encodes CAWSGGGNQPQHF. V is TRBV30 and J is TRBJ1-5, with D hard to call. The CDR3 loop spans 13 amino acids. The V gene's germline CDR1 is GTSNPN and CDR2 SVGIG (reference sequence). V lost 1 base, J lost 4 bases, and 8 bases lay in between. The entire variable domain, with the rest obtained from reference TRBV30 and TRBJ1-5, is as follows: SQTIHQWPATLVQPVGSPLSLECTVEGTSNPNLYWYRQAAGRGLQLLFYSVGIGQISSEVPQNLSASRPQDRQFILSSKKLLLSDSGFYLCAWSGGGNQPQHFGDGTRLSIL.

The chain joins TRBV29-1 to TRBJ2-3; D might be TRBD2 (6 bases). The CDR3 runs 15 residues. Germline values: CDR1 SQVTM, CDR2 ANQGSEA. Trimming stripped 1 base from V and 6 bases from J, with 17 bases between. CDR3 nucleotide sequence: TGCAGCGTTGAAGGGGACTCCCTGTATATCGATACGCAGTATTTT. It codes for CSVEGDSLYIDTQYF.

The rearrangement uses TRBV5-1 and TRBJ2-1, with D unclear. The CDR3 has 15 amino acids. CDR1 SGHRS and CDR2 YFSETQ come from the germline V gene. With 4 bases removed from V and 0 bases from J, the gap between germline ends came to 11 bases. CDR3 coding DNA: TGCGCCAGCAGCCGACCGGAGAGCTCCTACAATGAGCAGTTCTTC. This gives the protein CASSRPESSYNEQFF.

For the CDR3, the DNA is TGCGCCAGCAGCTTGGAAGGGACAATTGGCGAGCAGTACTTC. Protein: CASSLEGTIGEQYF. V and J are TRBV5-1 and TRBJ2-7; weak D call: TRBD1 (6 bases). The V end lost 0 bases, the J end lost 6 bases, and 13 bases lay between the germline ends. CDR1 and CDR2 (germline): SGHRS, YFSETQ. The CDR3 spans 14 residues.

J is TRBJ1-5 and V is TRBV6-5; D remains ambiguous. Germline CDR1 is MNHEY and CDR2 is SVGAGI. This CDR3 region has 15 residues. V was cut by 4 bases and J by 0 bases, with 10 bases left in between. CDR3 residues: CASSLDRYSNQPQHF. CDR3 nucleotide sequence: TGTGCCAGCAGTTTAGATCGGTATAGCAATCAGCCCCAGCATTTT.

The CDR3 coding sequence is TGTGCCAGTAGTATATCGACTAGCGGGAGATACGAGCAGTACTTC. Protein: CASSISTSGRYEQYF. The rearrangement joins TRBV19 to TRBJ2-7, with 12 bases identical to TRBD2. The V and J ends lost 2 bases and 4 bases, in that order; junction bases with no gene match: 3. Per germline, CDR1 LNHDA and CDR2 SQIVND (reference sequence). This CDR3 has 15 residues.

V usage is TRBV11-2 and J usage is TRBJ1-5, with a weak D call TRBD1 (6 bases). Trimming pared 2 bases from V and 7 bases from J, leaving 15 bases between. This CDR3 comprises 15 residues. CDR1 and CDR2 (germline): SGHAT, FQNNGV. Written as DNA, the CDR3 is TGTGCCAGCAGCTTATGGGGGGGACAAGGGCAGCCCCAGCATTTT. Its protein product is CASSLWGGQGQPQHF.

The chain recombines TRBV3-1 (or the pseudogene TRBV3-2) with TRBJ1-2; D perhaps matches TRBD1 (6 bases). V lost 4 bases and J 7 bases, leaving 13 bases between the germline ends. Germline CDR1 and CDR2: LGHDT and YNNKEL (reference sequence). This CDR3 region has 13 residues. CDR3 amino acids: CASSLRRGGGYTF. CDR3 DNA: TGTGCCAGCAGCCTCCGGAGGGGGGGTGGCTACACCTTC.

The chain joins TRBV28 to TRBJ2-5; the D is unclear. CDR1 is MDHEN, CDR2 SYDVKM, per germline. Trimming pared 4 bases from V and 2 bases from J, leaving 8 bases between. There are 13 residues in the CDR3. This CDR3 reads CASSYSYQETQYF. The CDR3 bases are TGTGCCAGCAGTTATAGCTATCAAGAGACCCAGTACTTC.

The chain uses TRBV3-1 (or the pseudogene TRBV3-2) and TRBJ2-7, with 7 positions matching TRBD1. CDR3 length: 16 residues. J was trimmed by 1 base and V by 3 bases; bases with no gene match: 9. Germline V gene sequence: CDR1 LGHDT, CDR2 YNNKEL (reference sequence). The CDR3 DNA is TGTGCCAGCAGCCACAGACAGGGTCTCTTATCCTACGAGCAGTACTTC. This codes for CASSHRQGLLSYEQYF.